This T cell receptor (beta chain) was profiled in a study of post-analysis software for immune sequencing data. General study findings and limits: TRBV5-6, TRBV5-1 and TRBV20-1 belonged to a set of about five TRBV segments that were more frequent in patients than controls.

V gave up 6 bases and J gave up 4 bases; unmatched junction bases: 6. In germline, CDR1 is LNHDA, CDR2 SQIVND (reference sequence). The CDR3 totals 15 residues. This clonotype turned up a few times. Its target is unknown. The authors incorporated unique molecular identifiers into the TCR beta cDNA libraries. MiXCR was run by TCRdb on the PCR reads, yielding one entry per CDR3 protein. The repertoire holds about 200,000 distinct CDR3 sequences, with approximately 29% as singletons. This clonotype originated in a girl between 2 and 17 years old with multiple sclerosis. This chain uses TRBV19 with TRBJ1-5; 10 nucleotides agree with TRBD1. The sample was blood. The CDR3 spells CASRSGTGVNQPQHF. The CDR3 DNA is TGTGCCAGTAGGTCCGGGACAGGGGTAAATCAGCCCCAGCATTTT.